What follows describes a single T cell receptor (beta chain). The antigen is not known. V shed 0 bases and J shed 6 bases, with 14 bases lying between them. Germline assignment: CDR1 SGHTS and CDR2 YDEGEE. The CDR3 totals 15 residues. Here immunoSEQ multiplex PCR was the method, and the copy in TCRdb shows in-frame clones only, minus some. This table has tens of thousands of clones, 75% to 85% appearing once. The data were taken from a study of Siglec-9 on CD8 T cells in melanoma. Study-wide points: An effector memory CD8+ subset marked by Siglec-9 reportedly appeared to gather in melanoma.

The receptor was derived from a human donor in good health. Input material: Siglec-9- CD8+ T cells sorted from blood. The chain links TRBV5-8 to TRBJ2-3, with a weak D call TRBD1 (6 bases). CDR3: CASSLGTALRDTQYF. In DNA form, the CDR3 reads TGTGCCAGCAGCTTGGGGACAGCTCTCAGGGATACGCAGTATTTT.